This is a list of T cell receptor beta chains from one sample in a study of cytomegalovirus exposure and HLA in healthy donors. This table comes from immunoSEQ multiplex PCR, and its TCRdb copy is limited to in-frame clones, with some not included. Among 85,000 to 130,000 clones listed, more than 70% were seen once. Sequenced input: PBMCs. All receptors come from a man aged 35-49 years in good health and CMV-seronegative. The CDR3 runs from the conserved cysteine through the conserved F or W. The order of the fields is clone size, D gene, V gene, J gene, CDR3 protein, CDR3 DNA. The D gene is left open where the match is weak. The size entry is marked missing in some rows and otherwise reads once, few, many or a size class.

>.|TRBD2|TRBV19|TRBJ2-5
CASSMTSGGGQTQYF
TGTGCCAGTAGTATGACTAGCGGGGGGGGGCAGACCCAGTACTTC
>.|TRBD1|TRBV5-1|TRBJ2-1
CASSTGAGTGGYNEQFF
TGCGCCAGCAGCACCGGGGCGGGGACAGGGGGCTACAATGAGCAGTTCTTC
>once|TRBD2|TRBV5-1|TRBJ2-3
CASSLEGTSAHTDTQYF
TGCGCCAGCAGCCTCGAAGGGACTAGCGCCCACACAGATACGCAGTATTTT
>once|.|TRBV7-9|TRBJ2-6
CASSPGWVAGANVLTF
TGTGCCAGCAGCCCCGGGTGGGTTGCTGGGGCCAACGTCCTGACTTTC
>.|.|TRBV7-8|TRBJ1-2
CASSSVGANRLIYGYTF
TGTGCCAGCAGCAGCGTGGGGGCAAACAGGTTGATATATGGCTACACCTTC
>.|TRBD2|TRBV6-1|TRBJ2-2
CASSASSGRAGGELFF
TGTGCCAGCAGTGCATCTAGCGGGAGAGCGGGCGGGGAGCTGTTTTTT
>.|.|TRBV7-2|TRBJ2-3
CASSQQFTDTQYF
TGTGCCAGCAGCCAACAATTCACAGATACGCAGTATTTT
>.|.|TRBV4-1|TRBJ2-4
CASSQAGQFIQYF
TGCGCCAGCAGCCAAGCCGGACAGTTCATTCAGTACTTC
>.|TRBD1|TRBV19|TRBJ2-7
CASSPGQGLEQYF
TGTGCCAGTAGTCCCGGACAGGGGCTGGAGCAGTACTTC
>.|TRBD1|TRBV9|TRBJ1-1
CASGYFRDSENTEAFF
TGTGCCAGCGGCTACTTCCGGGACAGCGAGAACACTGAAGCTTTCTTT
>.|TRBD1|TRBV7-9|TRBJ2-7
CASSSTGGSEQYF
TGTGCCAGCAGCTCTACAGGGGGCTCCGAGCAGTACTTC
>.|.|TRBV5-1|TRBJ1-5
CASGAGYENSNQPQHF
TGCGCCAGCGGGGCAGGGTACGAGAATAGCAATCAGCCCCAGCATTTT
>.|.|TRBV15|TRBJ2-1
CATSRDRGSIGNEQFF
TGTGCCACCAGCAGAGATCGGGGGAGTATAGGCAATGAGCAGTTCTTC
>once|.|TRBV7-2|TRBJ2-2
CASSPQVIDTGELFF
TGTGCCAGCAGCCCTCAGGTGATAGACACCGGGGAGCTGTTTTTT
>.|TRBD1|TRBV9|TRBJ2-7
CASSVGPGTGGLFPEQYF
TGTGCCAGCAGCGTAGGTCCCGGGACAGGGGGCCTCTTTCCCGAGCAGTACTTC
>.|TRBD1|TRBV7-9|TRBJ2-3
CASSQGTGGNTDTQYF
TGTGCCAGCAGCCAAGGGACAGGGGGTAACACAGATACGCAGTATTTT
>few|.|TRBV19|TRBJ2-1
CASSIGGSYNEQFF
TGTGCCAGTAGTATCGGGGGAAGCTACAATGAGCAGTTCTTC
>.|TRBD2|TRBV7-8|TRBJ2-1
CASSRGLAGGLYNEQFF
TGTGCCAGCAGCAGGGGCCTAGCGGGGGGGTTATACAATGAGCAGTTCTTC